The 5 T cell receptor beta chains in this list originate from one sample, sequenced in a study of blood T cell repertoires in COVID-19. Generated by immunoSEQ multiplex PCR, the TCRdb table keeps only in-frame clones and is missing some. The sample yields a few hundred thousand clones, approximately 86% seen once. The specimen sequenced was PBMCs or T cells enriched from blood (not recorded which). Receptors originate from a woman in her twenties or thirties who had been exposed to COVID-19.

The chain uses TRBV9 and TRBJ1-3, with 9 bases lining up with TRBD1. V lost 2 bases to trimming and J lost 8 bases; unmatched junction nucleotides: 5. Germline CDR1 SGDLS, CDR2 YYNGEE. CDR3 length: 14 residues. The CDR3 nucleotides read TGTGCCAGCAGCGTCGGACAGGGGATTGACACCATATATTTT. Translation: CASSVGQGIDTIYF. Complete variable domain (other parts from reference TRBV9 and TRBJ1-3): DSGVTQTPKHLITATGQRVTLRCSPRSGDLSVYWYQQSLDQGLQFLIQYYNGEERAKGNILERFSAQQFPDLHSELNLSSLELGDSALYFCASSVGQGIDTIYFGEGSWLTVV.

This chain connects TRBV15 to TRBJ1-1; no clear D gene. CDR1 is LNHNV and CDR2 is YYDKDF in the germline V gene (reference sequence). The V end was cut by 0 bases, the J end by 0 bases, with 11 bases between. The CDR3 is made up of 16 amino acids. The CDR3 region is CATSRDLYGLNTEAFF. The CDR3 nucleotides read TGTGCCACCAGCAGAGATCTATACGGGTTGAACACTGAAGCTTTCTTT.

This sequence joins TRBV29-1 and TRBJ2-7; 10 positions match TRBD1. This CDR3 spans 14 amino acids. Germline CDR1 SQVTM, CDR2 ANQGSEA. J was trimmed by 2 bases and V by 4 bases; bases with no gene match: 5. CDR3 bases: TGCAGCGTTGCCGTGACAGGGGGCACCTACGAGCAGTACTTC. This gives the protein CSVAVTGGTYEQYF.

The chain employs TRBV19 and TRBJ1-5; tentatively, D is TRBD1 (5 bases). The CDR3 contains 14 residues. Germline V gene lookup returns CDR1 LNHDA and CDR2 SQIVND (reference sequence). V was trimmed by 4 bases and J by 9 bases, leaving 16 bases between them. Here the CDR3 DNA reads TGTGCCAGTAGTAGACAGCCAGAGCTATCGCCCCAGCATTTT. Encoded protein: CASSRQPELSPQHF.

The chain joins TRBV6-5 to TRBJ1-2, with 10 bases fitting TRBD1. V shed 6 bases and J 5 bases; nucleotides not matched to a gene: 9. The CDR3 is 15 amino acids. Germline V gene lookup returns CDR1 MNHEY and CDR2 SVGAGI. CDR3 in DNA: TGTGCCAGCAGCCGACTTGGGACAGGGGATTATGGCTACACCTTC. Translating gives CASSRLGTGDYGYTF.